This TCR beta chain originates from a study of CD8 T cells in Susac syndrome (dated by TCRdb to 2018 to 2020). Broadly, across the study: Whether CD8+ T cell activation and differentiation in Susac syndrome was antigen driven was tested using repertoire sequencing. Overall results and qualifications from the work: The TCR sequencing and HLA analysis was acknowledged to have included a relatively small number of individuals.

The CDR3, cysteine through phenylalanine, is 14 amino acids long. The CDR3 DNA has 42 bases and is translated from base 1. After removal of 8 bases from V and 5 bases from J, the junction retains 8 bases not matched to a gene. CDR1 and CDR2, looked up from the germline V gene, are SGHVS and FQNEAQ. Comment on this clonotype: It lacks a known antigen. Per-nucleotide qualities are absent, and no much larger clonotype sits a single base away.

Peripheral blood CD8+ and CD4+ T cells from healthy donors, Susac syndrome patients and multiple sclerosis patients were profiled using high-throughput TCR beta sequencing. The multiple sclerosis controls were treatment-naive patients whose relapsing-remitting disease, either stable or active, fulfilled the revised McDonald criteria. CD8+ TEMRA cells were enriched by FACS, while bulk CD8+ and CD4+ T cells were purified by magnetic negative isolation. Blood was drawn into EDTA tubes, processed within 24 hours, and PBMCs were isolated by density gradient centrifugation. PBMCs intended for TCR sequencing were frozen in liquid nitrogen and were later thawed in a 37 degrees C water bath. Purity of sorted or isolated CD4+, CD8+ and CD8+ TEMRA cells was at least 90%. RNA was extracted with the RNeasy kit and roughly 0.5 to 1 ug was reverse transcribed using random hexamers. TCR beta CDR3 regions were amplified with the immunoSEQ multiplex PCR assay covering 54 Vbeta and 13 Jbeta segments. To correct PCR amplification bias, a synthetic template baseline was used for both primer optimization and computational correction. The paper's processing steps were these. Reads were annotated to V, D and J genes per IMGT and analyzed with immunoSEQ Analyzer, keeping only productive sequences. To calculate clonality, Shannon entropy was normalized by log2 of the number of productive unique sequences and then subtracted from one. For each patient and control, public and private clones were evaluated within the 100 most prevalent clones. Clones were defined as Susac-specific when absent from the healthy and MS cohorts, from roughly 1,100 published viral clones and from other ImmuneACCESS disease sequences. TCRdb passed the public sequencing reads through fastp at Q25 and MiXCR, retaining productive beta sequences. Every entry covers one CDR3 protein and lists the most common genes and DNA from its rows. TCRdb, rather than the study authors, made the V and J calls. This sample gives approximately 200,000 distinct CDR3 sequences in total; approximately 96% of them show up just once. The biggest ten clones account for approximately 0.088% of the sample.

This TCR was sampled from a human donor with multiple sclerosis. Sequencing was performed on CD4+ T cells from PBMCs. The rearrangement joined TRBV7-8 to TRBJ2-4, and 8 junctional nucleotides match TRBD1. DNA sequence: TGTGCCAGCGTATCGGACAGGGACCAAAACATTCAGTACTTC. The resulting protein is CASVSDRDQNIQYF.